This entry lists 27 T cell receptor beta chains sequenced from one sample in a study of cytomegalovirus exposure and HLA in healthy donors. The PCR had 60 Vbeta and 13 Jbeta primers. The method was immunoSEQ multiplex PCR; TCRdb's version includes in-frame clones alone and lacks a portion of them. The sample gives about 150,000 clones, roughly 80% of which show up once; less than 3% is in the top ten. Sequenced input: PBMCs. All receptors come from a male donor in good health and CMV-seronegative.

The chain recombines TRBV6-1 with TRBJ1-2; tentative D call: TRBD1 (5 bases). The CDR3 consists of 14 residues. Germline V CDR1 and CDR2: MNHNS, SASEGT. Between the trimmed V and J ends, which lost 3 bases and 5 bases, there was a span of 13 bases. CDR3 amino acids: CASSDWGVLYGYTF. CDR3 DNA sequence: TGTGCCAGCAGTGATTGGGGGGTATTATATGGCTACACCTTC.

The chain combines TRBV11-3 with TRBJ2-3, with 9 bases matching TRBD2. Germline CDR1 reads SGHNT; CDR2 reads YENEEA. The CDR3 totals 16 residues. The V gene end was trimmed by 1 base and the J gene end by 4 bases; junction bases not matched to a gene: 6. The CDR3 DNA reads as TGTGCCAGCAGCTTAGGGGAGACTAGCGGCCCAGATACGCAGTATTTT. Amino acid sequence: CASSLGETSGPDTQYF.

This clone has a handful of counts. The genes are TRBV4-3 and TRBJ2-7; 9 bases match TRBD1. The CDR3 loop spans 14 amino acids. Germline CDR1 LGHNA, CDR2 YSLEER. V gave up 3 bases and J gave up 5 bases; unmatched junction bases: 5. The CDR3 here is CASSHTGTGNEQYF. In nucleotides, the CDR3 is TGCGCCAGCAGCCATACCGGGACAGGGAACGAGCAGTACTTC.

This sequence joins TRBV6-4 and TRBJ2-1; 13 nucleotides line up with TRBD2. From germline, CDR1 is MRHNA and CDR2 SNTAGT. With 5 bases clipped from V and 6 bases from J, the junction kept 4 bases outside the gene matches. The CDR3 has 15 amino acids. CDR3 residues: CASSTSGGASNEQFF. Written as DNA, the CDR3 is TGTGCCAGCAGTACTAGCGGGGGGGCCTCCAATGAGCAGTTCTTC.

CDR3 in DNA: TGTGCCAGCGGCCGGCAGGGGGGGAACACCGGGGAGCTGTTTTTT. The encoded protein is CASGRQGGNTGELFF. This chain uses TRBV6-5 with TRBJ2-2; tentative D call: TRBD1 (7 bases). Per the germline V gene, CDR1 is MNHEY and CDR2 is SVGAGI. This CDR3 comprises 15 residues. The V end was cut by 8 bases, the J end by 1 base, with 14 bases between.

Concerning this clone: The sample has other DNA sequences that encode this CDR3 too. The chain has TRBV6-6 and TRBJ1-1, with no clear D. Germline CDR1 reads MNHNY; CDR2 reads SVGAGI (reference sequence). The length of the CDR3 is 14 residues. Trimming shortened V by 2 bases and J by 1 base, and 8 bases separated the two germline ends. CDR3 amino acids: CASSYPGENTEAFF. CDR3 nucleotide sequence: TGTGCCAGCAGTTACCCCGGAGAGAACACTGAAGCTTTCTTT.

The chain employs TRBV7-8 and TRBJ1-5; D gene uncertain. CDR1 and CDR2 from the germline V gene are SGHVS and FQNEAQ. The CDR3 consists of 15 residues. Trimming took 4 bases from V and 6 from J, leaving 16 bases between them. CDR3 residues: CASSSDSGFSQPQHF. CDR3 bases: TGTGCCAGCAGCTCAGACTCGGGGTTCAGTCAGCCCCAGCATTTT.

J is TRBJ2-2 and V is TRBV27; TRBD2 matches at 13 bases. Germline lookup yields CDR1 MNHEY and CDR2 SMNVEV (reference sequence). V dropped 3 bases and J dropped 1; count of bases not matched to a gene: 11. The CDR3 extends over 20 amino acids. The CDR3 reads CASSLQGRTSGGGNTGELFF. As DNA, the CDR3 is TGTGCCAGCAGTTTGCAAGGCAGAACTAGCGGGGGGGGGAACACCGGGGAGCTGTTTTTT.

The rearrangement joins TRBV29-1 to TRBJ2-5, with TRBD2 as a possible D gene (6 bases). The J call may be mistaken, given a closer DNA end match to TRBJ2-7. The CDR3 is made up of 13 amino acids. Germline CDR1 and CDR2: SQVTM and ANQGSEA. CDR3 in amino acids: CSVIGGNSYEQYF. The CDR3 DNA follows: TGCAGCGTTATCGGGGGTAATAGTTACGAGCAGTACTTC.

This clone has only a few counts. The chain recombines TRBV5-1 with TRBJ2-2, with a possible D match to TRBD1 (8 bases). The CDR3 runs 15 residues. The V end was cut by 4 bases, the J end by 5 bases, with 15 bases between. Germline CDR1 is SGHRS and CDR2 is YFSETQ. The DNA for the CDR3 is TGCGCCAGCAGCGGGGGGGACAGGTGGACCGGGGAGCTGTTTTTT. Protein sequence: CASSGGDRWTGELFF.

This rearrangement joins TRBV6-5 to TRBJ2-3, with TRBD1 matching 9 bases. Trimming at V came to 5 bases and at J to 3 bases, leaving 3 bases not matched to a gene. The CDR3 covers 14 residues. Per the germline V gene, CDR1 is MNHEY and CDR2 is SVGAGI. The chain's CDR3 is CASSDDRGTDTQYF. In nucleotides, the CDR3 is TGTGCCAGCAGTGACGACAGGGGGACAGATACGCAGTATTTT.

This clone was seen a handful of times. The J gene is TRBJ2-7, the V gene TRBV29-1; TRBD2 matches at 11 bases. Trimming at V came to 2 bases and at J to 6 bases, leaving 3 bases not matched to a gene. This CDR3 has 13 residues. In germline, CDR1 is SQVTM, CDR2 ANQGSEA. CDR3: CSVETSGSGEQYF. The CDR3 nucleotides read TGCAGCGTTGAAACTAGCGGGAGCGGCGAGCAGTACTTC.

This clone has a handful of counts. CDR3 sequence reads: CASRTSGLTYEQYF. The CDR3 DNA is TGTGCCAGCCGGACTAGCGGGCTCACCTACGAGCAGTACTTC. The gene calls are TRBV5-4 and TRBJ2-7; 11 bases are a match to TRBD2. Unmatched junction bases numbered 5, after V lost 7 bases and J lost 2 bases. The CDR3 is 14 residues long. Germline CDR1 SGHNT, CDR2 YYREEE (reference sequence). Full variable domain (remainder filled in from reference TRBV5-4 and TRBJ2-7): ETGVTQSPTHLIKTRGQQVTLRCSSQSGHNTVSWYQQALGQGPQFIFQYYREEENGRGNFPPRFSGLQFPNYSSELNVNALELDDSALYLCASRTSGLTYEQYFGPGTRLTVT.

The V call is TRBV30, the J call TRBJ2-1, with D possibly TRBD1 on 6 matching bases. V was cut by 0 bases and J by 3 bases, with 9 bases left in between. Germline CDR1 is GTSNPN and CDR2 is SVGIG (reference sequence). The CDR3 spans 14 residues. The CDR3 reads CAWSVQTGYNEQFF. The CDR3 nucleotides are TGTGCCTGGAGTGTTCAGACAGGCTACAATGAGCAGTTCTTC. The complete variable domain, with remaining parts taken from reference TRBV30 and TRBJ2-1, reads SQTIHQWPATLVQPVGSPLSLECTVEGTSNPNLYWYRQAAGRGLQLLFYSVGIGQISSEVPQNLSASRPQDRQFILSSKKLLLSDSGFYLCAWSVQTGYNEQFFGPGTRLTVL.

J is TRBJ2-7 and V is TRBV27; D is uncertain. Trimming took off 2 bases at V and 3 bases at J, with 20 bases between the two ends. The germline gives CDR1 MNHEY, CDR2 SMNVEV (reference sequence). This CDR3 has 17 residues. The CDR3 loop reads CASSLPVKTGRYYEQYF. For the CDR3, the DNA is TGTGCCAGCAGTTTACCAGTTAAAACGGGTCGATACTACGAGCAGTACTTC.

The CDR3 nucleotides read TGTGCCTGGAGTTCCGGGACTAGTCTACTAGATACGCAGTATTTT. Translating gives CAWSSGTSLLDTQYF. V usage is TRBV30 and J usage is TRBJ2-3; 8 nucleotides agree with TRBD2. Trimming removed 2 bases from V and 5 bases from J; junction bases left unmatched: 9. The germline CDR1 and CDR2 sequences are GTSNPN and SVGIG (reference sequence). This CDR3 contains 15 residues. Using reference TRBV30 and TRBJ2-3 for the parts outside the CDR3, the full variable domain is SQTIHQWPATLVQPVGSPLSLECTVEGTSNPNLYWYRQAAGRGLQLLFYSVGIGQISSEVPQNLSASRPQDRQFILSSKKLLLSDSGFYLCAWSSGTSLLDTQYFGPGTRLTVL.

A single count supports this clone. This chain uses TRBV2 with TRBJ2-7; 11 nucleotides align to TRBD2. The J segment lost 5 bases and the V segment lost 4 bases, leaving 7 bases of the junction unmatched. Germline V gene sequence: CDR1 SNHLY, CDR2 FYNNEI. CDR3 length: 15 residues. CDR3 DNA sequence: TGTGCCAGCAGTGTTCTAGCGGGAGGTTACGACGAGCAGTACTTC. This translates into CASSVLAGGYDEQYF.

This chain links TRBV19 with TRBJ1-5; D is undetermined. This CDR3 region has 13 residues. Per the germline V gene, CDR1 is LNHDA and CDR2 is SQIVND (reference sequence). V gave up 4 bases and J gave up 0 bases, with 4 bases separating them. The CDR3 coding sequence is TGTGCCAGTAGTACTCTTAGCAATCAGCCCCAGCATTTT. It codes for CASSTLSNQPQHF.

The J gene is TRBJ2-2, the V gene TRBV19; 11 nucleotides line up with TRBD1. Losses at the gene ends were 5 bases for V and 6 bases for J; bases not matched to a gene: 8. The CDR3 has 16 amino acids. Germline CDR1 LNHDA, CDR2 SQIVND (reference sequence). Written as DNA, the CDR3 is TGTGCCAGTAGTCTGCGGACAGGGGGCCTCGCCGGGGAGCTGTTTTTT. Translated, it gives CASSLRTGGLAGELFF.

V usage is TRBV15 and J usage is TRBJ2-3, with TRBD1 matching 7 bases. Germline values: CDR1 LNHNV, CDR2 YYDKDF (reference sequence). CDR3 length equals 17 residues. V was pared by 2 bases and J by 2 bases, with 10 bases of the junction left unmatched. DNA for the CDR3: TGTGCCACCAGCAGACCCGGAAGGGGACAGAACACAGATACGCAGTATTTT. This sequence encodes CATSRPGRGQNTDTQYF.

This rearrangement joins TRBV4-2 to TRBJ2-3; 9 bases align to TRBD2. The J segment lost 8 bases and the V segment lost 0 bases, leaving 9 bases of the junction unmatched. This CDR3 spans 16 amino acids. Germline V gene sequence: CDR1 LGHNA, CDR2 YNFKEQ. The chain's CDR3 is CASSQESAGGPTTQYF. In nucleotides, the CDR3 is TGTGCCAGCAGCCAAGAATCGGCGGGGGGGCCCACTACGCAGTATTTT.

The V gene is TRBV19, the J gene TRBJ2-5; tentatively, D is TRBD1 (7 bases). This CDR3 spans 13 amino acids. Germline V CDR1 and CDR2: LNHDA, SQIVND (reference sequence). The DNA of the CDR3 is TGTGCAGTAAGGGGGCGGGGTACGGAGACCCAGTACTTC. Its protein product is CAVRGRGTETQYF.

This clone appeared once. CDR3 region: CASSPFPGANYNEQFF. CDR3 nucleotide sequence: TGTGCCAGCAGCCCTTTTCCGGGAGCAAATTACAATGAGCAGTTCTTC. The chain has TRBV7-8 and TRBJ2-1; tentative D call: TRBD2 (6 bases). V lost 5 bases and J 4 bases, leaving 18 bases between the germline ends. The CDR3 runs 16 residues. The germline gives CDR1 SGHVS, CDR2 FQNEAQ. Using reference TRBV7-8 and TRBJ2-1 for the parts outside the CDR3, the full variable domain is GAGVSQSPRYKVAKRGQDVALRCDPISGHVSLFWYQQALGQGPEFLTYFQNEAQLDKSGLPSDRFFAERPEGSVSTLKIQRTQQEDSAVYLCASSPFPGANYNEQFFGPGTRLTVL.

The chain joins TRBV29-1 to TRBJ2-3, with unresolved D. Germline assignment: CDR1 SQVTM and CDR2 ANQGSEA. V gave up 6 bases and J gave up 3 bases, with 13 bases separating them. This CDR3 comprises 13 residues. Here the CDR3 DNA reads TGCAGCGTATCCGTCCGGTATACAGATACGCAGTATTTT. Translation gives CSVSVRYTDTQYF.

This clone appeared many times. V gene TRBV5-4 combines with J gene TRBJ2-7; 7 bases map to TRBD1. The ends lost 1 base at V and 5 bases at J; junction bases unmatched: 3. Germline assignment: CDR1 SGHNT and CDR2 YYREEE (reference sequence). The CDR3 consists of 13 residues. The CDR3 here is CASSLNRGHEQYF. CDR3 sequence (DNA): TGTGCCAGCAGCTTGAACAGGGGCCACGAGCAGTACTTC.

With respect to this clone: The germline gene is not matched at one end of the junction; a read error may be the cause. The chain combines TRBV7-9 with TRBJ2-2; D not resolved. Germline CDR1 SEHNR, CDR2 FQNEAQ (reference sequence). The CDR3 is made up of 12 amino acids. In DNA, the CDR3 is TGTTCCAGCAGCCTAGATATCGGGGAGCTGTTTTTT. It encodes CSSSLDIGELFF.

The DNA of the CDR3 is TGTGCCAGCAGTCTACTCCGGGAGGGCCGGGGGACCCAGTACTTC. This gives the protein CASSLLREGRGTQYF. V and J are TRBV27 and TRBJ2-5, with 8 bases that match TRBD2. The CDR3 runs 15 residues. V lost 5 bases to trimming and J lost 7 bases; unmatched junction nucleotides: 12. Germline V gives CDR1 MNHEY, CDR2 SMNVEV (reference sequence).